This T cell receptor beta chain is from a study of T cell responses to AZD1222 COVID-19 vaccine listed by TCRdb under 2021. For context, the study as a whole: AZD1222 recipients whose second dose came at about 4 weeks and those whose second dose came at about 12 weeks were combined into one group, since spike-specific TCR depth and breadth did not differ between the two schedules. A total of approximately 240 trial participants underwent TCR sequencing, of whom roughly 210 had received two doses of AZD1222 and some 25 had received two doses of the MenACWY control vaccine. Trial participants were enrolled into age subgroups of 18-55, 56-69 and 70-plus years, which contained around 150, 29 and 61 TCR-sequenced participants, respectively. Overall study outcomes, separate from this receptor: The 56-69-year group was small, and its depth increase did not reach significance, likely because of low power. Participants were mostly white British, with more females than males. The authors suggested clonal diversity may have been underestimated. After two AZD1222 doses, both the breadth and the depth of spike-specific TCRs were significantly higher than at day 0 and than in MenACWY recipients. No day 14 peak-response samples were available, so repertoires were characterized only after the peak T cell response. Conclusions about previously exposed vaccinees are limited because only five to seven AZD1222 recipients were SARS-CoV-2 seropositive at baseline. CD4 TCRs associated with the vaccine covered the entire spike protein, and the dominant responses were in regions 160-218 and 743-854. Reportedly, close to half of the unique spike-specific TCRs recognized epitopes lying outside the regions that are mutated in the B.1.351 and B.1.1.7 variants.

The CDR3 regions of human TCRbeta chains were analyzed by immunosequencing. Per the authors' processing: TCRs in the repertoires were matched against a reference library of SARS-CoV-2-specific TCRs that had been generated with the MIRA antigen-specificity platform. Breadth meant the fraction of unique TCRs that were SARS-CoV-2-associated, whereas depth meant the fraction of total T cells that were SARS-CoV-2-associated. Using the MIRA data, each spike-specific TCR was assigned both to the spike region to which the TCR was reactive and to a CD4 or CD8 class. Log10-transformed breadth and depth values were compared by one-way ANOVA with Sidak's multiple comparisons tests. In its TCRdb copy, this immuneACCESS table keeps in-frame sequences only and misses some clones. Where compared with another copy, unresolved V genes explain less than half of these, and the others have no known cause. V, J and clone size derive from that table, while D and trimming were established from the DNA sequence. Present in this sample are some 92,000 clones, around 93% of which were seen just once. The ten largest make up around 8% of the sample.

The junction shows trimming of 9 bases on V and 1 base on J, and the gene matches do not reach 8 bases of it. The CDR3 runs 16 amino acids, cysteine and phenylalanine included. CDR3 DNA only is kept here, 48 bases in frame from base 1. CDR1 and CDR2, looked up from the germline V gene (reference sequence), are LNHDA and SQIVND. Notes on this clone: Its specific antigen is unknown. The sample holds no much larger clone one base away, and base qualities are not on file.

The time point label, as the study defines it: baseline before first vaccination. Vaccinee samples came from UK trials COV001 and COV002, including a single-blind randomized controlled phase 2/3 trial of AZD1222 (ChAdOx1 nCoV-19) in healthy adults. For TCRbeta chain sequencing, PBMC samples were collected from trial participants at day 0 and at day 28 after the second dose. This receptor was obtained from an adult in good health. Sequencing was performed on peripheral blood, taken on day 0 of AZD1222 vaccination. Recombination joined TRBV19 with TRBJ1-5; 11 junctional bases match TRBD1. The DNA reads TGTGCCAGCTCGGACAGGGGGCATCGAAGCAATCAGCCCCAGCATTTT. It codes for CASSDRGHRSNQPQHF. With the portions outside the CDR3 filled from the reference TRBV19 and TRBJ1-5 genes, the complete variable region becomes DGGITQSPKYLFRKEGQNVTLSCEQNLNHDAMYWYRQDPGQGLRLIYYSQIVNDFQKGDIAEGYSVSREKKESFPLTVTSAQKNPTAFYLCASSDRGHRSNQPQHFGDGTRLSIL.